This TCR beta chain was profiled in a study of CXCR3-negative and CXCR3-positive naive CD8 T cells. Study-wide points: More hydrophobic TRB CDR3s occurred in CXCR3-positive than in CXCR3-negative naive cells. Memory cells diverged, while naive CXCR3-positive and CXCR3-negative cells had similar TRBV-TRBJ usage.

Germline-derived CDR1 and CDR2 are SGHVS and FQNEAQ. The CDR3 is 17 amino acids. Researchers prepared the TRB cDNA libraries using 5' RACE with UMI labels. For each CDR3 protein, TCRdb gives one entry from its re-call of the 5' RACE reads, without DNA. Its table lists nearly 110,000 distinct CDR3 sequences. Sorts that each held 300,000 or so cells were run in triplicate for every CD8+ T cell subset. Naive CD8+ T cells had a CD45RO-CCR7+CD27+CD95- phenotype. A word on this clonotype: Its matching antigen is unknown.

The rearrangement links TRBV7-8 to TRBJ2-3; TCRdb selects TRBD2, and the lack of DNA leaves this call unchecked. This TCR was recovered from a human donor in good health. Some clones in this sample may be carry-over from other donors' samples. The source material was naive CXCR3+ CD8+ T cells from blood. Indicated subset: CD45RO-CCR7+CD27+CD95- naive CD8+ T cells expressing CXCR3 (TNR3+). The CDR3 protein is CASSLTGTSGRRDTQYF. Complete variable domain (other parts from reference TRBV7-8 and TRBJ2-3): GAGVSQSPRYKVAKRGQDVALRCDPISGHVSLFWYQQALGQGPEFLTYFQNEAQLDKSGLPSDRFFAERPEGSVSTLKIQRTQQEDSAVYLCASSLTGTSGRRDTQYFGPGTRLTVL.